Sequencing of this TCR beta chain was carried out in a study of identifying expanded T cells in peripheral blood. Study-level findings and limits: Clone count variance between roughly 2-week samples rose with total template count. Technical replicates showed about 1.1 changed clones; about two weeks about 16; four weeks 19.

During the collection period, no donor immune events like infections were recorded. In its sample, this clone was seen once. Its target is not known. The V end lost 4 bases, the J end lost 7 bases, and 13 bases lay between the germline ends. Germline values: CDR1 MGHDK, CDR2 SYGVNS. The CDR3 covers 14 residues. Repertoires were generated with immunoSEQ multiplex PCR, while TCRdb's copy carries only in-frame clones and drops some. The repertoire holds roughly 100,000 clones, around 89% seen once, with around an eighth in the top ten. The clonotype was recovered from a person aged 18 to 75 in good health. V gene TRBV25-1 combines with J gene TRBJ1-4, with D possibly TRBD1 on 6 matching bases. Material: blood. The CDR3 sequence is CASSAQGQFEKLFF. CDR3 DNA sequence: TGTGCCAGCAGTGCCCAGGGGCAGTTTGAAAAACTGTTTTTT.